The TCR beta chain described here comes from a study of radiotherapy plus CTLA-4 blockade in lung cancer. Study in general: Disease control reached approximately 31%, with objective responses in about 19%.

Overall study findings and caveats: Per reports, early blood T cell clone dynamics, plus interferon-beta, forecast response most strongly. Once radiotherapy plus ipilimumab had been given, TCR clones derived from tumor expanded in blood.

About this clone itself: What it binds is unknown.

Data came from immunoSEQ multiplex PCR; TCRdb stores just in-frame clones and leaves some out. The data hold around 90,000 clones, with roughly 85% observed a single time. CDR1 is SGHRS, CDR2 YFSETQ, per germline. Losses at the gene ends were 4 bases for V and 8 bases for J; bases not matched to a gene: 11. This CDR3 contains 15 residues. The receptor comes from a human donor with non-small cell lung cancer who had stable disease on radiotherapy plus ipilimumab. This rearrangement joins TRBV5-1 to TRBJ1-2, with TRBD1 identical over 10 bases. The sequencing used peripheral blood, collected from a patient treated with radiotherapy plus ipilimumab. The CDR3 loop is CASSGAGQGHFGYTF. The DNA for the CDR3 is TGCGCCAGCAGCGGTGCGGGACAGGGGCACTTCGGCTACACCTTC.